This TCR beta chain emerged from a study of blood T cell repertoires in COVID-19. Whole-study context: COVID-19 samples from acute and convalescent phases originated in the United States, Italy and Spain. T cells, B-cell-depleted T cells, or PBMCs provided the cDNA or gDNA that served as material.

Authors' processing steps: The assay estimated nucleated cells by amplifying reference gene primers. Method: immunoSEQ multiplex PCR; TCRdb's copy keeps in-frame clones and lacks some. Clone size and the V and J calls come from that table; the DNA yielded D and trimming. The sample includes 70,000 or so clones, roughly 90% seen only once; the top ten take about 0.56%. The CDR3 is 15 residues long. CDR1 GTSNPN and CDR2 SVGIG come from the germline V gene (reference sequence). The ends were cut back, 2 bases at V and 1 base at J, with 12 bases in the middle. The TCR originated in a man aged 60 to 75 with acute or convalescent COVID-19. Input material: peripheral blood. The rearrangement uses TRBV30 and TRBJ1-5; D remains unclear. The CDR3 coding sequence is TGTGCCTGGAGTTCGCCGGGTGGAAGCAATCAGCCCCAGCATTTT. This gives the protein CAWSSPGGSNQPQHF.